A single sample gave rise to the 32 T cell receptor beta chains below, sequenced in a study of blood T cell repertoires in COVID-19. The repertoire was sequenced with immunoSEQ multiplex PCR; TCRdb's copy has only in-frame clones and lacks some. The data hold 100,000 to 150,000 clones, with approximately 81% observed a single time. Sequenced sample: peripheral blood. Every receptor here comes from a woman in her thirties who had recovered from COVID-19.

The sample holds one count of this clone. The J gene is TRBJ1-2, the V gene TRBV6-5; 7 bases fit TRBD1. Trimming cost V 6 bases and J 5 bases; bases outside gene matches: 6. Per germline, CDR1 MNHEY and CDR2 SVGAGI. CDR3 length: 13 residues. CDR3 in amino acids: CASRMTGLYGYTF. The CDR3 DNA reads as TGTGCCAGCAGGATGACAGGGCTTTATGGCTACACCTTC.

The CDR3 region is CASKTRQGLSNEKLFF. CDR3 nucleotide sequence: TGCGCCAGCAAGACCCGACAGGGACTGTCTAATGAAAAACTGTTTTTT. The rearrangement joins TRBV5-1 to TRBJ1-4; TRBD1 matches 7 bases. The ends lost 6 bases at V and 3 bases at J; junction bases unmatched: 11. Germline assignment: CDR1 SGHRS and CDR2 YFSETQ. This CDR3 has 16 residues. Full variable domain (outside the CDR3, taken from reference TRBV5-1 and TRBJ1-4): KAGVTQTPRYLIKTRGQQVTLSCSPISGHRSVSWYQQTPGQGLQFLFEYFSETQRNKGNFPGRFSGRQFSNSRSEMNVSTLELGDSALYLCASKTRQGLSNEKLFFGSGTQLSVL.

J is TRBJ2-1 and V is TRBV25-1, with TRBD2 identical over 8 bases. The V segment lost 8 bases and the J segment 1 base; nucleotides outside the gene matches: 7. Germline V CDR1 and CDR2: MGHDK, SYGVNS. This CDR3 is built from 15 residues. The CDR3 sequence is CASATSGPSYNEQFF. As DNA, the CDR3 is TGTGCCAGCGCCACTAGCGGCCCTTCCTACAATGAGCAGTTCTTC.

The chain is built from TRBV27 and TRBJ2-3, with 7 bases aligning to TRBD2. V gave up 6 bases and J gave up 3 bases; unmatched junction bases: 21. Per germline, CDR1 MNHEY and CDR2 SMNVEV (reference sequence). The CDR3 is 19 amino acids. Here the CDR3 DNA reads TGTGCCAGCAGCCTTACCCCCGCCGGAGGGAGGGCCGGGACAGATACGCAGTATTTT. Amino acids: CASSLTPAGGRAGTDTQYF.

The chain joins TRBV19 to TRBJ1-1; possible D gene TRBD1, 6 bases. The CDR3 sequence is 14 residues long. Deletions cut 10 bases from V and 7 bases from J, with 22 bases between. CDR1 is LNHDA, CDR2 SQIVND, per germline (reference sequence). For the CDR3, the DNA is TGTGCCACTCATCAGAGGGACACACATCTTGAAGCTTTCTTT. Amino acids: CATHQRDTHLEAFF.

The chain uses TRBV27 and TRBJ2-7; 9 bases agree with TRBD1. The CDR3 is 15 amino acids. With V trimmed by 6 bases and J by 2 bases, 8 bases remained unmatched. Germline CDR1 MNHEY, CDR2 SMNVEV (reference sequence). The CDR3 sequence is CASSPAGTGTYEQYF. The CDR3 DNA follows: TGTGCCAGCAGCCCGGCCGGGACAGGGACCTACGAGCAGTACTTC.

V is TRBV14 and J is TRBJ1-2; possibly TRBD1 for D (5 bases). Trimming pared 4 bases from V and 4 bases from J, leaving 10 bases between. Germline values: CDR1 SGHDN, CDR2 FVKESK. The CDR3 extends over 13 amino acids. The DNA for the CDR3 is TGTGCCAGCAGCCGGGGGGTTGGCTATGGCTACACCTTC. It specifies CASSRGVGYGYTF.

V usage is TRBV7-9 and J usage is TRBJ1-2, with TRBD1 as a possible D gene (5 bases). Trimming took 1 base from V and 2 from J, leaving 5 bases between them. The CDR3 is 13 residues long. Per the germline V gene, CDR1 is SEHNR and CDR2 is FQNEAQ (reference sequence). The CDR3 sequence: CASSLEGNYGYTF. CDR3 coding DNA: TGTGCCAGCAGCTTAGAGGGGAACTATGGCTACACCTTC.

The rearrangement uses TRBV16 and TRBJ1-4; 8 bases line up with TRBD1. The CDR3 length is 16 residues. V shed 1 base and J 13 bases; nucleotides not matched to a gene: 14. Germline values: CDR1 KGHSY, CDR2 FQNENV. The CDR3 nucleotides are TGTGCCAGCAGCCAATTGCAGCAGGGGGCGAAGGGAAGACTGTTTTTT. Protein: CASSQLQQGAKGRLFF.

V is TRBV6-1 and J is TRBJ1-5; 8 nucleotides agree with TRBD1. Germline V lookup: CDR1 MNHNS, CDR2 SASEGT. The ends lost 4 bases at V and 1 base at J; junction bases unmatched: 12. There are 18 residues in the CDR3. CDR3 protein: CASSGRQGLDRSNQPQHF. The CDR3 DNA reads TGTGCCAGCAGTGGAAGACAGGGGCTAGATAGGAGCAATCAGCCCCAGCATTTT.

This CDR3 reads CASSPTLAGYNEQFF. DNA for the CDR3: TGTGCCAGCAGTCCCACCCTAGCGGGGTACAATGAGCAGTTCTTC. The chain combines TRBV27 with TRBJ2-1; TRBD2 matches at 9 bases. The CDR3 has 15 residues. The germline V gene encodes CDR1 MNHEY and CDR2 SMNVEV (reference sequence). With 5 bases clipped from V and 4 bases from J, the junction kept 6 bases outside the gene matches.

This chain joins TRBV12-1 and TRBJ2-1; TRBD2, the table's D call, lacks a check against the DNA. TRBV12-1 is labeled a pseudogene. This CDR3 spans 17 amino acids. The CDR3 here is CASSFKATSRWLDEQFF. As DNA, the CDR3 is TGTGCCAGCAGCTTTAAGGCTACGTCTAGGTGGTTGGATGAGCAGTTCTTC.

The rearrangement links TRBV11-2 to TRBJ2-7; D perhaps matches TRBD2 (7 bases). The CDR3 has 13 residues. The germline V and J ends were trimmed by 3 bases and 6 bases, with 12 bases remaining between them. Germline V gene sequence: CDR1 SGHAT, CDR2 FQNNGV. In DNA, the CDR3 is TGTGCCAGCAGCTTGGGGGGGCCTGCCGAGCAGTACTTC. Translated: CASSLGGPAEQYF.

This sequence joins TRBV14 and TRBJ2-3, with 9 nucleotides matching TRBD2. Germline V gene sequence: CDR1 SGHDN, CDR2 FVKESK. This CDR3 region has 17 residues. V lost 4 bases to trimming and J lost 2 bases; unmatched junction nucleotides: 10. The CDR3 is CASSPMGSGGPTDTQYF. CDR3 DNA sequence: TGTGCCAGCAGCCCCATGGGTAGCGGGGGACCCACAGATACGCAGTATTTT.

The J gene is TRBJ2-5, the V gene TRBV6-5; TRBD2 might be the D (5 bases). Trimming shortened V by 0 bases and J by 5 bases, and 13 bases separated the two germline ends. Germline CDR1 and CDR2: MNHEY and SVGAGI. The length of the CDR3 is 15 residues. The CDR3 spells CASSYSASGEETQYF. The CDR3 DNA reads TGTGCCAGCAGTTACTCGGCTAGTGGGGAGGAGACCCAGTACTTC.

The V gene is TRBV18, the J gene TRBJ2-3; 13 positions agree with TRBD2. Per germline, CDR1 KGHSH and CDR2 LQKENI. The trim removed 3 bases at V and 7 bases at J, leaving 10 bases unmatched. The CDR3 has 17 residues. The CDR3 sequence: CASSPGTSGARGNTQYF. The CDR3 DNA reads as TGTGCCAGCTCACCGGGGACTAGCGGGGCCCGAGGGAATACGCAGTATTTT.

J is TRBJ1-1 and V is TRBV14, with TRBD1 as a possible D gene (5 bases). V lost 3 bases, J lost 3 bases, and 14 bases lay in between. The CDR3 has 15 amino acids. CDR1 is SGHDN, CDR2 FVKESK, per germline. The CDR3 nucleotides read TGTGCCAGCAGCCAGCAGGGTACGATGTACACTGAAGCTTTCTTT. This sequence encodes CASSQQGTMYTEAFF.

V usage is TRBV24-1 and J usage is TRBJ2-1; perhaps TRBD1 as D (6 bases). The CDR3 sequence is 12 residues long. Germline V lookup: CDR1 KGHDR, CDR2 SFDVKD. V dropped 4 bases and J dropped 10 bases, with 10 bases sitting between them. The CDR3 DNA is TGTGCCACCAGTGACTCGGACAGAGAGCAGTTCTTC. Its translation: CATSDSDREQFF.

This chain uses TRBV10-3 with TRBJ2-1, with a possible D match to TRBD2 (6 bases). There are 16 residues in the CDR3. The V gene lost 0 bases and the J gene lost 8 bases, with 17 bases spanning the gap. The germline V gene has CDR1 ENHRY and CDR2 SYGVKD. CDR3: CAISESVGGSKDEQFF. The DNA for the CDR3 is TGTGCCATCAGTGAGTCGGTGGGGGGTTCAAAAGATGAGCAGTTCTTC.

This sequence joins TRBV5-6 and TRBJ1-2; D unclear. Trimming removed 0 bases at V and 4 bases at J, with 10 bases between. The germline CDR1 and CDR2 sequences are SGHDT and YYEEEE. CDR3 length: 14 residues. The CDR3 loop is CASSLGELPYGYTF. The CDR3 DNA reads TGTGCCAGCAGCTTGGGGGAGCTCCCCTATGGCTACACCTTC. The variable domain in full, completed from reference TRBV5-6 and TRBJ1-2, reads DAGVTQSPTHLIKTRGQQVTLRCSPKSGHDTVSWYQQALGQGPQFIFQYYEEEERQRGNFPDRFSGHQFPNYSSELNVNALLLGDSALYLCASSLGELPYGYTFGSGTRLTVV.

This chain joins TRBV6-1 and TRBJ1-4, with D maybe TRBD1 (5 bases). V lost 2 bases and J lost 1, with 8 bases in between. The CDR3 length is 15 residues. The V gene's germline CDR1 is MNHNS and CDR2 SASEGT. The CDR3 nucleotides read TGTGCCAGCAGTGAACGACAGTTAACTAATGAAAAACTGTTTTTT. Its protein is CASSERQLTNEKLFF.

This clone was counted only a few times. The chain carries TRBV2 and TRBJ1-1; tentatively, D is TRBD1 (5 bases). V lost 8 bases and J lost 9, with 16 bases in between. CDR3 length: 12 amino acids. Germline CDR1 is SNHLY and CDR2 is FYNNEI. The CDR3 DNA reads as TGTGCCAGCCAATTCGACAGTCCAAAAGCTTTCTTT. Its translation is CASQFDSPKAFF. Filled out from reference TRBV2 and TRBJ1-1, the complete variable domain reads EPEVTQTPSHQVTQMGQEVILRCVPISNHLYFYWYRQILGQKVEFLVSFYNNEISEKSEIFDDQFSVERPDGSNFTLKIRSTKLEDSAMYFCASQFDSPKAFFGQGTRLTVV.

This clone was found once. The chain carries TRBV9 and TRBJ2-5; D perhaps matches TRBD1 (6 bases). The CDR3 covers 14 residues. Germline loops: CDR1 SGDLS, CDR2 YYNGEE. Trimming left V 6 bases short and J 1 base short, with 13 bases between. CDR3 DNA sequence: TGTGCCAGCAACCCAGGGGCGCCCCAAGAGACCCAGTACTTC. It translates to CASNPGAPQETQYF.

The chain recombines TRBV5-6 with TRBJ1-2, with D possibly being TRBD1 (6 bases). Trimming took 0 bases from V and 6 from J, leaving 15 bases between them. This CDR3 has 15 residues. Germline V gives CDR1 SGHDT, CDR2 YYEEEE. CDR3: CASSLGYRVPHGYTF. CDR3 DNA sequence: TGTGCCAGCAGCTTGGGATACAGGGTCCCACATGGCTACACCTTC. Looking up the rest from reference TRBV5-6 and TRBJ1-2 gives the full variable domain: DAGVTQSPTHLIKTRGQQVTLRCSPKSGHDTVSWYQQALGQGPQFIFQYYEEEERQRGNFPDRFSGHQFPNYSSELNVNALLLGDSALYLCASSLGYRVPHGYTFGSGTRLTVV.

The rearrangement uses TRBV19 and TRBJ1-3; D call uncertain. V shed 4 bases and J shed 0 bases, with 13 bases lying between them. The CDR3 sequence is 16 residues long. Germline loops: CDR1 LNHDA, CDR2 SQIVND (reference sequence). CDR3 residues: CASSKGGPGSGNTIYF. CDR3 nucleotide sequence: TGTGCCAGTAGTAAAGGAGGACCCGGCTCTGGAAACACCATATATTTT.

The J gene is TRBJ1-3, the V gene TRBV6-5; tentatively, D is TRBD1 (6 bases). Germline loops: CDR1 MNHEY, CDR2 SVGAGI. Trimming left V 6 bases short and J 0 bases short, with 9 bases between. There are 14 residues in the CDR3. CDR3 in DNA: TGTGCCAGCAGGGACAGCTCCTCTGGAAACACCATATATTTT. Protein: CASRDSSSGNTIYF.

CDR3: CASGPRATGELFF. The CDR3 nucleotides read TGTGCCAGCGGCCCCAGGGCCACCGGGGAGCTGTTTTTT. The V gene is TRBV6-5, the J gene TRBJ2-2; D possibly corresponds to TRBD1 (5 bases). Per germline, CDR1 MNHEY and CDR2 SVGAGI. The CDR3 sequence is 13 residues long. V lost 8 bases, J lost 4 bases, and 11 bases lay in between.

The chain uses TRBV2 and TRBJ2-3; TRBD2 matches at 8 bases. This CDR3 is 12 amino acids long. CDR1 and CDR2 from the germline V gene are SNHLY and FYNNEI. The DNA for the CDR3 is TGTGTTAGCGGGGACTACACAGATACGCAGTATTTT. Its protein product is CVSGDYTDTQYF. Complete variable domain (other parts from reference TRBV2 and TRBJ2-3): EPEVTQTPSHQVTQMGQEVILRCVPISNHLYFYWYRQILGQKVEFLVSFYNNEISEKSEIFDDQFSVERPDGSNFTLKIRSTKLEDSAMYFCVSGDYTDTQYFGPGTRLTVL.

This clone was recorded only once. The chain recombines TRBV5-1 with TRBJ2-2; a possible D gene is TRBD2 (6 bases). CDR1 and CDR2 (germline): SGHRS, YFSETQ. V was trimmed by 4 bases and J by 6 bases, leaving 10 bases between them. This CDR3 contains 13 residues. In nucleotides, the CDR3 is TGCGCCAGCAGCCCTAGCGAAGCCGGGGAGCTGTTTTTT. Its translation is CASSPSEAGELFF.

Here the CDR3 reads CASSHGLLWKAGNTIYF. In DNA, the CDR3 is TGTGCCAGCAGTCATGGCCTCCTTTGGAAAGCGGGAAACACCATATATTTT. The rearrangement uses TRBV6-6 and TRBJ1-3; no clear D. Germline loops: CDR1 MNHNY, CDR2 SVGAGI (reference sequence). This CDR3 has 17 amino acids. V shed 5 bases and J shed 4 bases, with 21 bases lying between them.

The chain combines TRBV11-2 with TRBJ2-7; D remains ambiguous. Germline CDR1 is SGHAT and CDR2 is FQNNGV. Between the trimmed V and J ends, which lost 0 bases and 5 bases, there was a span of 8 bases. CDR3 length: 13 residues. The CDR3 here is CASSLELVHEQYF. The CDR3 DNA follows: TGTGCCAGCAGCTTAGAATTAGTCCACGAGCAGTACTTC.

This sequence joins TRBV3-1 (or the pseudogene TRBV3-2) and TRBJ2-7, with 8 bases lining up with TRBD1. Per germline, CDR1 LGHDT and CDR2 YNNKEL (reference sequence). Unmatched junction bases numbered 3, after V lost 5 bases and J lost 6 bases. The CDR3 extends over 12 amino acids. CDR3 protein: CASSDRGREQYF. CDR3 sequence (DNA): TGTGCCAGCAGCGACAGGGGACGCGAGCAGTACTTC.